The rows below give T cell receptor beta chains drawn from one sample of a study of beta chain features in type 1 diabetes. Only in-frame clones appear in the TCRdb table, and some are missing; sequencing was by immunoSEQ multiplex PCR. The data contain hundreds of thousands of clones, about an eighth of them singletons. The sample comprised naive CD4+ T cells from blood. The receptors come from a man aged 18-30 years with type 1 diabetes. Both conserved end residues are part of each CDR3. A D gene is named only where the DNA matches it firmly. The size field is filled for only some rows; it gives once, few, many or a size class.

D gene: TRBD1
V gene: TRBV6-5
J gene: TRBJ2-4
clone size: few
CDR3 DNA: TGTGCCAGCAACCCGGGACAGGGGGCTGACATTCAGTACTTC
CDR3 protein: CASNPGQGADIQYF

D gene: .
V gene: TRBV19
J gene: TRBJ1-2
clone size: few
CDR3 DNA: TGTGCCAGTTTTCAGGGTATTGACTATGGCTACACCTTC
CDR3 protein: CASFQGIDYGYTF

D gene: .
V gene: TRBV18
J gene: TRBJ2-4
clone size: .
CDR3 DNA: TGTGCCAGCTCACCACCGGGACACCTAGCCAAAAACATTCAGTACTTC
CDR3 protein: CASSPPGHLAKNIQYF

D gene: .
V gene: TRBV4-1
J gene: TRBJ2-3
clone size: .
CDR3 DNA: TGCGCCAGCAGCCCCCTAGGGCCAGATACGCAGTATTTT
CDR3 protein: CASSPLGPDTQYF

D gene: TRBD2
V gene: TRBV2
J gene: TRBJ2-3
clone size: few
CDR3 DNA: TGTGCCAGCACAGGACTAGCGAGGGATACGCAGTATTTT
CDR3 protein: CASTGLARDTQYF

D gene: .
V gene: TRBV27
J gene: TRBJ1-5
clone size: few
CDR3 DNA: TGTGCCAGCAGATTACAGGGTGCGGGCAATCAGCCCCAGCATTTT
CDR3 protein: CASRLQGAGNQPQHF

D gene: .
V gene: TRBV5-1
J gene: TRBJ2-5
clone size: .
CDR3 DNA: TGCGCCAGCAGCCCTCCGACGGACCTCCAAGAGACCCAGTACTTC
CDR3 protein: CASSPPTDLQETQYF

D gene: TRBD1
V gene: TRBV5-6
J gene: TRBJ2-1
clone size: few
CDR3 DNA: TGTGCCAGCAGTCCGGGACAGGGATACAATGAGCAGTTCTTC
CDR3 protein: CASSPGQGYNEQFF

D gene: TRBD1
V gene: TRBV30
J gene: TRBJ1-2
clone size: .
CDR3 DNA: TGTGCCTACTCCGGGACAGGGTATGGCTACACCTTC
CDR3 protein: CAYSGTGYGYTF

D gene: TRBD1
V gene: TRBV28
J gene: TRBJ1-6
clone size: .
CDR3 DNA: TGTGCCAGCAGCTTAATAGCCTCGGGAACAGGGGAGACCCTTAATTCACCCCTCCACTTT
CDR3 protein: CASSLIASGTGETLNSPLHF

D gene: .
V gene: TRBV9
J gene: TRBJ1-4
clone size: few
CDR3 DNA: TGTGCCAGCAGCGCTCAGGGGTATGGGGAAAAACTGTTTTTT
CDR3 protein: CASSAQGYGEKLFF

D gene: .
V gene: TRBV30
J gene: TRBJ1-2
clone size: .
CDR3 DNA: TGTGCCTGGAGTCCCCTGGGAGAGGGACGGAGTGGCTATGGCTACACCTTC
CDR3 protein: CAWSPLGEGRSGYGYTF

D gene: .
V gene: TRBV30
J gene: TRBJ1-1
clone size: few
CDR3 DNA: TGTGCCTGGAGTGTGCTCGCAGGGGCACCCGGCGCTGAAGCTTTCTTT
CDR3 protein: CAWSVLAGAPGAEAFF

D gene: .
V gene: TRBV10-3
J gene: TRBJ2-7
clone size: few
CDR3 DNA: TGTGCCATCAGTGAGGGCGGGGGCGACGAGCAGTACTTC
CDR3 protein: CAISEGGGDEQYF

D gene: .
V gene: TRBV19
J gene: TRBJ2-4
clone size: few
CDR3 DNA: TGTGCCAGTAGTACCAGCGGTTTAGCCAAAAACATTCAGTACTTC
CDR3 protein: CASSTSGLAKNIQYF

D gene: .
V gene: TRBV10-1
J gene: TRBJ1-1
clone size: few
CDR3 DNA: TGCGCCAGCAGTGAATGGAACACTGAAGCTTTCTTT
CDR3 protein: CASSEWNTEAFF

D gene: .
V gene: TRBV30
J gene: TRBJ1-5
clone size: .
CDR3 DNA: TGTGCCTGGAGTATGGGTCGGAAAAATCAGCCCCAGCATTTT
CDR3 protein: CAWSMGRKNQPQHF

D gene: TRBD1
V gene: TRBV6-6
J gene: TRBJ1-5
clone size: few
CDR3 DNA: TGTGCCAGCCAGGGACAGGGTTTTCAGCCCCAGCATTTT
CDR3 protein: CASQGQGFQPQHF

D gene: .
V gene: TRBV6-5
J gene: TRBJ2-3
clone size: few
CDR3 DNA: TGTGCCAGCAGAGTAGGGGACCGTAGCACAGATACGCAGTATTTT
CDR3 protein: CASRVGDRSTDTQYF

D gene: TRBD1
V gene: TRBV25-1
J gene: TRBJ2-2
clone size: .
CDR3 DNA: TGTGCCAGCAGCCGGACAGGGTGGACCGGGGAGCTGTTTTTT
CDR3 protein: CASSRTGWTGELFF

D gene: .
V gene: TRBV7-9
J gene: TRBJ1-1
clone size: few
CDR3 DNA: TGTGCCGCTGCAGGGGAAACTGAAGCTTTCTTT
CDR3 protein: CAAAGETEAFF

D gene: .
V gene: TRBV7-6
J gene: TRBJ2-6
clone size: .
CDR3 DNA: TGTGCCAGCACGACTCCATCTGGGGCCAACGTCCTGACTTTC
CDR3 protein: CASTTPSGANVLTF

D gene: TRBD1
V gene: TRBV2
J gene: TRBJ1-6
clone size: few
CDR3 DNA: TGTGCCAGCAGCGCCGGACAGGGTCCTTCGTCCCTCCACTTT
CDR3 protein: CASSAGQGPSSLHF

D gene: .
V gene: TRBV2
J gene: TRBJ1-1
clone size: .
CDR3 DNA: TGTGCCAGCAGTGAAGAGGTGGGCATTGAAGCTTTCTTT
CDR3 protein: CASSEEVGIEAFF